The sequence of this TCR beta chain was determined in a study of cytomegalovirus exposure and HLA in healthy donors. General study results and limits: A list of roughly 160 TCR beta chains associated with cytomegalovirus was given. The classifier, whose performance was assessed in both the original and validation cohorts, reportedly diagnosed cytomegalovirus status with high specificity and sensitivity. In vitro experiments confirmed that three CMV-associated chains were specific for CMV antigens.

In regard to this clone: Its antigen is currently unknown.

The repertoire was sequenced with immunoSEQ multiplex PCR; TCRdb's copy has only in-frame clones and lacks some. Altogether 160,000 or so clones are present, approximately 90% being singletons, with the ten largest covering roughly 1.4%. The CDR3 runs 15 residues. Trimming took 6 bases from V and 1 from J; bases not matched to a gene: 3. Germline CDR1 reads SGHRS; CDR2 reads YFSETQ. While the first cohort had 600 to 850 subjects, the donors belonged to the separate validation cohort of 100 to 150 subjects. The chain links TRBV5-1 to TRBJ2-1; 11 bases fit TRBD2. Sample: PBMCs. This receptor was obtained from a woman in her thirties in good health and CMV-seronegative. The CDR3 spells CASTGTSGSYNEQFF. Here the CDR3 DNA reads TGCGCCAGCACAGGGACTAGCGGATCCTACAATGAGCAGTTCTTC.